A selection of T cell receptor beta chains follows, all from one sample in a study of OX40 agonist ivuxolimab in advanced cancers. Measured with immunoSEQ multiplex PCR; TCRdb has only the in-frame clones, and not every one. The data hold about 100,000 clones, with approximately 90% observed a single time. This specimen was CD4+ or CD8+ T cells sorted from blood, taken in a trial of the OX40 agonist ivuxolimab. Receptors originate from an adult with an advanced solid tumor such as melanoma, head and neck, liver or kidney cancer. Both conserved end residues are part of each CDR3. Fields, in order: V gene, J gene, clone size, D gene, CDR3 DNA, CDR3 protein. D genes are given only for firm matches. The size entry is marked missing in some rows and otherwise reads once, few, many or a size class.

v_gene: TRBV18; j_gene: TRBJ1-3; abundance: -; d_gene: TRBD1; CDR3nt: TGTGCCAGCTCAGCAGGGACAGTTTCTGGAAACACCATATATTTT; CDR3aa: CASSAGTVSGNTIYF
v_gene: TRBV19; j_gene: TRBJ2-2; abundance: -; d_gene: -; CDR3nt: TGTGCCAGTAGGACTACCGGGGAGCTGTTTTTT; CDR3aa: CASRTTGELFF
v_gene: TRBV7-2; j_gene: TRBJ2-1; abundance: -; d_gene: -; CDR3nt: TGTGCCAGCAGCAGCACCGGCGTGGGTGAGCAGTTCTTC; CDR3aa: CASSSTGVGEQFF
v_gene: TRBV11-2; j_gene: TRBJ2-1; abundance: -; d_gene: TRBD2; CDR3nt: TGTGCCAGCCGCTTCACGCGGGAGGCATCCTACAATGAGCAGTTCTTC; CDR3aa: CASRFTREASYNEQFF
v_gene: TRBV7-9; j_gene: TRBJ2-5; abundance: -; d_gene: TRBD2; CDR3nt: TGTGCCAGCAGCCGCACCGAAGCGGGAATCCAAGAGACCCAGTACTTC; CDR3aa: CASSRTEAGIQETQYF
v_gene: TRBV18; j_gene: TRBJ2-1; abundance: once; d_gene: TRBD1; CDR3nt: TGTGCCAGCTCACCAGGACAGGGCGACTACAATGAGCAGTTCTTC; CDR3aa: CASSPGQGDYNEQFF
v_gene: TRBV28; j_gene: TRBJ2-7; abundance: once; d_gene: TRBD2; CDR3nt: TGTGCCAGCAGCCCTAGCGGGAGGGCCCTCTACGAGCAGTACTTC; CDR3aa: CASSPSGRALYEQYF
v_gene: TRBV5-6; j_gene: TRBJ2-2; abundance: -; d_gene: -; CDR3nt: TGTGCCAGCAGCTTGACGGGGAGCACGAACACCGGGGAGCTGTTTTTT; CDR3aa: CASSLTGSTNTGELFF
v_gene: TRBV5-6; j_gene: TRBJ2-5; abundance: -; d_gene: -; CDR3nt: TGTGCCAGCAGCTTGACCGGGGGAGAAGAGACCCAGTACTTC; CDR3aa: CASSLTGGEETQYF
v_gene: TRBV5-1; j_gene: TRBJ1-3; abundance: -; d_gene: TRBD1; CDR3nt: TGCGCCAGCAGCCTGGGACAGGGAACTGGAAACACCATATATTTT; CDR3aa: CASSLGQGTGNTIYF
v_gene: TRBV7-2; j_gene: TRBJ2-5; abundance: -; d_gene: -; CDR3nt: TGTGCCAGCAGCCCCGTCCTAGAGACCCAGTACTTC; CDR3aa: CASSPVLETQYF
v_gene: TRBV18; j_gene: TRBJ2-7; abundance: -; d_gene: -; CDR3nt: TGTGCCAGCTCAACCCAGGGCCACGAGCAGTACTTC; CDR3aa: CASSTQGHEQYF
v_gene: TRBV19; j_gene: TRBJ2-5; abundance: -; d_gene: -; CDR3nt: TGTGCCAGTAGTTATGGACTTGGAGAGACCCAGTACTTC; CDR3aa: CASSYGLGETQYF
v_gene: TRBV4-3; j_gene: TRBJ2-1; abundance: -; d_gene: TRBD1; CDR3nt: TGCGCCAGCAGCCCCTGGCAGGGGGCCTACAATGAGCAGTTCTTC; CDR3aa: CASSPWQGAYNEQFF
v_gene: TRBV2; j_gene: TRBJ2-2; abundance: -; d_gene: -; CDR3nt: TGTGCCAGCAATTCGGGCCTAGCGAACACCGGGGAGCTGTTTTTT; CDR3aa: CASNSGLANTGELFF
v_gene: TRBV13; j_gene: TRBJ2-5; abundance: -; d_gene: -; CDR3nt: TGTGCCAGCAGCAAAGGCGGGGTCTGGGAGACCCAGTACTTC; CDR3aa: CASSKGGVWETQYF
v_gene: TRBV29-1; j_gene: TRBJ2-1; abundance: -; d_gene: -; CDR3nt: TGCAGCGTCGGGCCCAGCTCCTACAATGAGCAGTTCTTC; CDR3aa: CSVGPSSYNEQFF
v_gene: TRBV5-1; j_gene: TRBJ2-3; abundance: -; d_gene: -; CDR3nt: TGCGCCAGCAGCTCCAGGGTTGCAGATACGCAGTATTTT; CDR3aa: CASSSRVADTQYF
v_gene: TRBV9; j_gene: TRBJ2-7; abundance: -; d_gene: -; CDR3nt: TGTGCCAGCAGCGCATCCCAGGAGACCTACGAGCAGTACTTC; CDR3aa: CASSASQETYEQYF
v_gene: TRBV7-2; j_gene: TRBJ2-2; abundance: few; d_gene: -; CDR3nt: TGTGCCAGCAGCTTAGAAAGGACCGGGGAGCTGTTTTTT; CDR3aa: CASSLERTGELFF
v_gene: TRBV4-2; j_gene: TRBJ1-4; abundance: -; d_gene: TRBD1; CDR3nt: TGTGCCAGCAGCCAACTAAAGACAGGGACTAATGAAAAACTGTTTTTT; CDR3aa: CASSQLKTGTNEKLFF
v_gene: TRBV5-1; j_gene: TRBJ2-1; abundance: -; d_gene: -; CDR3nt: TGCGCCAGCAGCTTGGGCGGGTCTGTCTACAATGAGCAGTTCTTC; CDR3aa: CASSLGGSVYNEQFF
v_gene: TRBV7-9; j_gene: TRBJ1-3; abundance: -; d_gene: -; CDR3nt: TGTGCCAGCAGCTTGACGGGGGCAGCTGGAAACACCATATATTTT; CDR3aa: CASSLTGAAGNTIYF
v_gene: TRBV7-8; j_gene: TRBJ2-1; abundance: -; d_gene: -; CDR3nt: TGTGCCAGCAGCCCATCGGGTTATGAGCAGTTCTTC; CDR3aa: CASSPSGYEQFF
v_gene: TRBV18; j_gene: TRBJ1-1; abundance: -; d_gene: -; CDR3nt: TGTGCCAGCTCAGAAGGCTCGGACACTGAAGCTTTCTTT; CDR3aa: CASSEGSDTEAFF
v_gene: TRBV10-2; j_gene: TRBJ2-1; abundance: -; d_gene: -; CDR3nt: TGCGCCAGCAGTCCTAGAAATGAGCAGTTCTTC; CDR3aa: CASSPRNEQFF
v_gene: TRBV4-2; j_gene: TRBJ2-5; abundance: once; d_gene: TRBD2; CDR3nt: TGTGCCAGCAGCCAAGTCGGCCTAGCGGTACAAGAGACCCAGTACTTC; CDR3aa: CASSQVGLAVQETQYF
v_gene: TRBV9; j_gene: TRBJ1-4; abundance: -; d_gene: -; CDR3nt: TGTGCCAGCAGCGTAGAGGGACTTGCTAATGAAAAACTGTTTTTT; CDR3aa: CASSVEGLANEKLFF
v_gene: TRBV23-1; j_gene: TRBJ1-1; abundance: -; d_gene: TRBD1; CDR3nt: TGCGCCAGCAGTCAATGGACAGGGACGATGAACACTGAAGCTTTCTTT; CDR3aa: CASSQWTGTMNTEAFF
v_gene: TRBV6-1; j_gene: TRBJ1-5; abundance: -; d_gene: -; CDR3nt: TGTGCCAGCAGTGAGAACAGGGACCAGCCCCAGCATTTT; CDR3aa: CASSENRDQPQHF
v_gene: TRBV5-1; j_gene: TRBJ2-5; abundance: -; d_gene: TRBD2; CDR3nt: TGCGCCAGCAGCCGGGAGGGCCGGGAAGAGACCCAGTACTTC; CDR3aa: CASSREGREETQYF
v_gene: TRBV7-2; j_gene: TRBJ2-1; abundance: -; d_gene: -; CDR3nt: TGTGCCAGCAGCCTAGAGAGGGTTGGTGAGCAGTTCTTC; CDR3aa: CASSLERVGEQFF
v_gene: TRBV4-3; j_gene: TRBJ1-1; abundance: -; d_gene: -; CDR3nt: TGCGCCAGCAGCCTCGTCGGGGGGGACACTGAAGCTTTCTTT; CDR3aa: CASSLVGGDTEAFF
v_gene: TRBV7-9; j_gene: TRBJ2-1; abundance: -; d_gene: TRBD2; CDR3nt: TGTGCCAGCAGCTCCGAGCGGGAGGTCTACAATGAGCAGTTCTTC; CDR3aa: CASSSEREVYNEQFF
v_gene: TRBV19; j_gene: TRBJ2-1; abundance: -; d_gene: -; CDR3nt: TGTGCCAGTAGTATAGGCCGCCCCAATGAGCAGTTCTTC; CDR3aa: CASSIGRPNEQFF
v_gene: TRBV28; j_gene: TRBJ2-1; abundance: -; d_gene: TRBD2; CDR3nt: TGTGCCAGCAGTTTAATGACAAGCGGGAGGAACAATGAGCAGTTCTTC; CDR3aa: CASSLMTSGRNNEQFF
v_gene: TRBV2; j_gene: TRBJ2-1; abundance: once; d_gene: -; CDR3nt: TGTGCCAGCAGTTGGGACGGGAGCCAGCAGTTCTTC; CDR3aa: CASSWDGSQQFF
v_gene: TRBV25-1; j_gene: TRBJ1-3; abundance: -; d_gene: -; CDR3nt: TGTGCCAGCAGTTACAGCTCTGGAAACACCATATATTTT; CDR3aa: CASSYSSGNTIYF
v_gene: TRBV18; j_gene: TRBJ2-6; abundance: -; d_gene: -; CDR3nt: TGTGCCAGCTCCCCCGGTTCTGGGGCCAACGTCCTGACTTTC; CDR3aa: CASSPGSGANVLTF
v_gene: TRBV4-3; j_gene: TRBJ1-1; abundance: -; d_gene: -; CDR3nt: TGCGCCAGCAGCCAAGATCGCTCCGGCCGAGGGACTGAAGCTTTCTTT; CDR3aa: CASSQDRSGRGTEAFF
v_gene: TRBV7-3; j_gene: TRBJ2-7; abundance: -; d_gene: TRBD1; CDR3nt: TGTGCCAGCAGCCCTGACAGGGACTCCTACGAGCAGTACTTC; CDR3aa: CASSPDRDSYEQYF
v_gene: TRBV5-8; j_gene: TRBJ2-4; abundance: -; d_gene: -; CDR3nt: TGTGCCAGCAGCTTGGCAGTGGTCCTAGCCAAAAACATTCAGTACTTC; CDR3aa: CASSLAVVLAKNIQYF
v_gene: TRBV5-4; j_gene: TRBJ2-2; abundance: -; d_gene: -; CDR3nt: TGTGCCAGCAGCTTGGCTTCTGGGTCCGGGGAGCTGTTTTTT; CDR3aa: CASSLASGSGELFF
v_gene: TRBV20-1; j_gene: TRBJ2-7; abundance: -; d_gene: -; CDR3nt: TGCAGTGTCCGAGGAGGGGTCGAGCAGTACTTC; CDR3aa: CSVRGGVEQYF